This T cell receptor beta chain was found in a study of blood T cell repertoires in COVID-19. As for the study in general: From the United States, Italy and Spain came samples of acute and convalescent COVID-19. T cells, B-cell-depleted T cells, or PBMCs supplied cDNA or gDNA.

Trimming at V came to 4 bases and at J to 1 base, leaving 12 bases not matched to a gene. The CDR3 is 17 residues long. Germline V gene data show CDR1 as SGHKS and CDR2 as YYEKEE (reference sequence). This clone was picked up a small number of times. The authors' processing: Reference gene primer amplification gave nucleated cell count estimates. Clones were read by immunoSEQ multiplex PCR, and TCRdb kept only the in-frame ones, dropping some. V and J calls plus clone size are reproduced from that table; the DNA served to infer D and trimming. The data show about 210,000 clones, around 83% seen once. The receptor was isolated from a man in his fifties or sixties with active or convalescent COVID-19. The chain is built from TRBV5-5 and TRBJ2-7; 9 bases map to TRBD1. Sequencing was carried out using peripheral blood. For the CDR3, the DNA is TGTGCCAGCAGCCTGCTAGGGGGACAGGGCCTTTCCTACGAGCAGTACTTC. It yields the protein CASSLLGGQGLSYEQYF.